Listed here are 27 T cell receptor beta chains from one sample, sequenced in a study of T-cell reconstitution after alpha-beta-depleted transplantation in children. Molecular barcoding with unique molecular identifiers was used for the TCRbeta library. TCRdb itself ran the PCR reads through MiXCR, one entry per CDR3 protein. The sample includes around 30,000 distinct CDR3 sequences, around 6% of them seen just once. Study observations and caveats: Expanded graft clones, several hundred of them, were reportedly the source of alpha-beta T cells about two months after transplant.

Which antigens these TCRs recognize remains unknown. The specimen was peripheral blood, collected 60 days after TCRalphabeta/CD19-depleted stem cell transplant. The origin of the receptors is a child younger than two who had a stem cell transplant for acute myeloid leukemia, so the T cells may come from the graft donor.

This clonotype was counted at least ten times. The V call is TRBV9, the J call TRBJ1-6; 8 bases agree with TRBD1. Per germline, CDR1 SGDLS and CDR2 YYNGEE. This CDR3 is 17 amino acids long. After removal of 1 base from V and 12 bases from J, the junction contained 15 bases not matched to a gene. The CDR3 sequence is CASSVTSQGARGGPLHF. CDR3 in DNA: TGTGCCAGCAGCGTAACCTCGCAGGGGGCCCGGGGAGGACCCCTCCACTTT.

This clonotype was seen repeatedly, ten times or more. J is TRBJ2-7 and V is TRBV9; D might be TRBD2 (5 bases). V lost 3 bases, J lost 2 bases, and 12 bases lay in between. This CDR3 has 14 residues. CDR1 is SGDLS, CDR2 YYNGEE, per germline. Here the CDR3 reads CASSADSPAYEQYF. CDR3 nucleotide sequence: TGTGCCAGCAGCGCGGACTCCCCAGCCTACGAGCAGTACTTC.

This clonotype was detected many times. The rearrangement links TRBV4-3 to TRBJ1-5; no firm D call. The V and J ends lost 0 bases and 7 bases respectively, with 10 bases between them. The CDR3 is made up of 14 amino acids. The germline gives CDR1 LGHNA, CDR2 YSLEER. The CDR3 reads CASSQDRWMQPQHF. Here the CDR3 DNA reads TGCGCCAGCAGCCAAGACAGGTGGATGCAGCCCCAGCATTTT.

There are many counts of this clonotype. V usage is TRBV2 and J usage is TRBJ2-1, with 8 bases aligning to TRBD2. This CDR3 contains 19 residues. The germline V gene has CDR1 SNHLY and CDR2 FYNNEI. J was trimmed by 2 bases and V by 2 bases; bases with no gene match: 14. CDR3 nucleotides: TGTGCCAGCAGTGAAACCCACAGTTGGGCGGGGGGACCCTACAATGAGCAGTTCTTC. Translation gives CASSETHSWAGGPYNEQFF.

This clonotype was counted many times. The chain joins TRBV20-1 to TRBJ2-7, with TRBD2 matching 10 bases. CDR3 size: 14 residues. With V trimmed by 6 bases and J by 4 bases, 9 bases remained unmatched. Germline CDR1 DFQATT, CDR2 SNEGSKA (reference sequence). CDR3 in DNA: TGCAGTGCCCGGACTAGCGGACCCATTTACGAGCAGTACTTC. Encoded protein: CSARTSGPIYEQYF.

This clonotype showed up many times. The chain combines TRBV4-1 with TRBJ2-7, with 7 bases fitting TRBD1. Unmatched junction bases numbered 9, after V lost 4 bases and J lost 3 bases. The CDR3 runs to 15 residues. The germline CDR1 and CDR2 sequences are MGHRA and YSYEKL. CDR3 amino acids: CASSPGTVPNYEQYF. The CDR3 DNA is TGCGCCAGCAGCCCCGGGACAGTACCGAACTACGAGCAGTACTTC.

In this sample, this clonotype turned up many times. CDR3 amino acids: CASSLVSGRTNNEQFF. The CDR3 DNA follows: TGCGCCAGCAGCTTAGTAAGCGGGAGGACAAACAATGAGCAGTTCTTC. The chain combines TRBV5-1 with TRBJ2-1, with 9 positions matching TRBD2. The CDR3 totals 16 residues. With V trimmed by 2 bases and J by 5 bases, 8 bases remained unmatched. The germline V gene encodes CDR1 SGHRS and CDR2 YFSETQ.

There are many counts of this clonotype. This rearrangement joins TRBV9 to TRBJ2-7, with a tentative D call TRBD2 (6 bases). Trimming removed 0 bases from V and 2 bases from J, with 12 bases in between. This CDR3 has 15 amino acids. Germline V gives CDR1 SGDLS, CDR2 YYNGEE. The CDR3: CASSVAASVTYEQYF. CDR3 in DNA: TGTGCCAGCAGCGTAGCGGCTAGCGTTACCTACGAGCAGTACTTC.

This clonotype was observed at least ten times. This chain uses TRBV9 with TRBJ2-1; TRBD1 agrees at 7 bases. There are 15 residues in the CDR3. In germline, CDR1 is SGDLS, CDR2 YYNGEE. V trimming: 7 bases; J trimming: 6 bases; junction bases outside the gene matches: 13. CDR3 coding DNA: TGTGCCAGCCAAGCGCAGGGGACAGCTTTCAATGAGCAGTTCTTC. Amino acids: CASQAQGTAFNEQFF.

This rearrangement joins TRBV12-3 or TRBV12-4 to TRBJ2-7, with D possibly TRBD2 on 6 matching bases. Trimming left V 3 bases short and J 0 bases short, with 9 bases between. This CDR3 region has 14 residues. CDR3 loop: CASSFGGISYEQYF. The CDR3 region has the DNA TGTGCCAGCAGTTTTGGCGGGATCTCCTACGAGCAGTACTTC.

This clonotype has a handful of counts. The CDR3 DNA reads TGTGCCAGCAGGCCGGGCTTAGGGAATGAGCAGTTCTTC. Amino acid sequence: CASRPGLGNEQFF. The chain uses TRBV27 and TRBJ2-1; D not certain. The V and J ends lost 6 bases and 7 bases respectively, with 13 bases between them. This CDR3 is 13 amino acids long. Germline V gene sequence: CDR1 MNHEY, CDR2 SMNVEV (reference sequence).

Many counts were recorded for this clonotype. The rearrangement uses TRBV5-5 and TRBJ1-6; D not resolved. CDR3 length: 17 residues. The germline V gene has CDR1 SGHKS and CDR2 YYEKEE (reference sequence). V lost 1 base and J lost 5, with 16 bases in between. The CDR3 protein is CASSLRGQSRNNSPLHF. The CDR3 bases are TGTGCCAGCAGCTTGCGCGGTCAATCGCGTAATAATTCACCCCTCCACTTT.

This clonotype was seen at least ten times. This chain uses TRBV28 with TRBJ2-3; 9 nucleotides match TRBD1. The V and J ends lost 9 bases and 2 bases, in that order; junction bases with no gene match: 3. CDR3 length equals 13 residues. The germline gives CDR1 MDHEN, CDR2 SYDVKM. CDR3 amino acids: CASRQGVTDTQYF. DNA for the CDR3: TGTGCCAGTAGACAGGGGGTCACAGATACGCAGTATTTT.

This clonotype was seen ten or more times. The V gene is TRBV7-2, the J gene TRBJ1-2; D ambiguous. The germline V gene has CDR1 SGHTA and CDR2 FQGNSA. The length of the CDR3 is 14 residues. Trimming took 4 bases from V and 8 from J, leaving 17 bases between them. The CDR3 is CASSSAWSRAGYTF. The DNA of the CDR3 is TGTGCCAGCAGCTCTGCCTGGTCCCGGGCGGGCTACACCTTC.

The genes are TRBV19 and TRBJ2-7, with D tentatively TRBD1 (7 bases). The V gene lost 3 bases and the J gene lost 3 bases, with 18 bases spanning the gap. The germline gives CDR1 LNHDA, CDR2 SQIVND (reference sequence). The CDR3 contains 16 residues. In DNA form, the CDR3 reads TGTGCCAGTAGTATGGGGGGCCCGGGACAGTTCTACGAGCAGTACTTC. Translating it yields CASSMGGPGQFYEQYF.

This clonotype was recorded at least ten times. The genes are TRBV7-2 and TRBJ2-5; TRBD1 matches at 11 bases. Germline values: CDR1 SGHTA, CDR2 FQGNSA. This CDR3 region has 16 residues. V dropped 5 bases and J dropped 5; count of bases not matched to a gene: 10. CDR3 nucleotides: TGTGCCAGCAGCCCAGGGGGGGACAGGGGGTGGGAGACCCAGTACTTC. Its translation is CASSPGGDRGWETQYF.

This clonotype was seen ten or more times. The V and J genes are TRBV20-1 and TRBJ1-5; D might be TRBD1 (5 bases). Between the trimmed V and J ends, which lost 6 bases and 4 bases, there was a span of 19 bases. CDR3 length: 15 amino acids. Germline assignment: CDR1 DFQATT and CDR2 SNEGSKA (reference sequence). The CDR3 bases are TGCAGTGCCCCAATACCGGGGGTTTGGAATCAGCCCCAGCATTTT. Residues: CSAPIPGVWNQPQHF.

This clonotype occurred a few times. The chain joins TRBV7-9 to TRBJ2-7; weak D call: TRBD2 (6 bases). The length of the CDR3 is 14 residues. Trimming cost V 6 bases and J 3 bases, with 15 bases left between them. CDR1 and CDR2 from the germline V gene are SEHNR and FQNEAQ (reference sequence). CDR3: CASRRAGTRYEQYF. DNA of the CDR3: TGTGCCAGCAGGCGAGCGGGCACCCGCTACGAGCAGTACTTC.

This clonotype was seen many times. This sequence joins TRBV12-3 or TRBV12-4 and TRBJ2-3; TRBD2 matches 12 bases. This CDR3 contains 16 residues. J gave up 2 bases and V 6 bases, and 6 bases lay outside the gene matches. CDR3: CASSLTSGGLTDTQYF. The CDR3, as DNA: TGTGCCAGCAGCCTCACTAGCGGGGGGCTCACAGATACGCAGTATTTT.

The table lists this clonotype with many counts. The CDR3 region is CSVEDRLAGEQYF. DNA for the CDR3: TGCAGCGTTGAAGATCGGCTAGCGGGAGAGCAGTACTTC. V is TRBV29-1 and J is TRBJ2-7; TRBD2 matches at 9 bases. V was clipped by 0 bases and J by 7 bases; unmatched bases: 4. This CDR3 has 13 amino acids. Per the germline V gene, CDR1 is SQVTM and CDR2 is ANQGSEA.

This clonotype was detected ten times or more. The chain is built from TRBV15 and TRBJ2-7, with 13 bases matching TRBD2. V lost 6 bases and J lost 5; bases outside the gene matches: 4. CDR1 and CDR2 (germline): LNHNV, YYDKDF (reference sequence). This CDR3 spans 14 amino acids. Written as DNA, the CDR3 is TGTGCCACCAGGCAGACTAGCGGGAGGCACGAGCAGTACTTC. Its protein is CATRQTSGRHEQYF.

This clonotype occurred many times. V gene TRBV19 combines with J gene TRBJ1-5, with D uncertain. This CDR3 is 12 amino acids long. The ends were cut back, 5 bases at V and 10 bases at J, with 12 bases in the middle. Germline CDR1 LNHDA, CDR2 SQIVND (reference sequence). The CDR3 DNA reads TGTGCCAGTAGTTCCGGAGCAGGACCCCAGCATTTT. Its translation: CASSSGAGPQHF. Full variable domain (rest looked up from reference TRBV19 and TRBJ1-5): DGGITQSPKYLFRKEGQNVTLSCEQNLNHDAMYWYRQDPGQGLRLIYYSQIVNDFQKGDIAEGYSVSREKKESFPLTVTSAQKNPTAFYLCASSSGAGPQHFGDGTRLSIL.

This chain links TRBV20-1 with TRBJ2-5; 9 bases agree with TRBD2. Trimming cost V 1 base and J 9 bases; bases outside gene matches: 9. Germline values: CDR1 DFQATT, CDR2 SNEGSKA (reference sequence). The CDR3 contains 14 residues. The CDR3 nucleotides are TGCAGTGCTAGAGTCGCAAGGCGGGAGGGGCCCCAGTACTTC. It specifies CSARVARREGPQYF.

This clonotype was seen many times. The V and J genes are TRBV7-9 and TRBJ2-1; D remains ambiguous. Looked up from germline, CDR1 is SEHNR and CDR2 is FQNEAQ (reference sequence). This CDR3 contains 12 residues. The ends were cut back, 1 base at V and 9 bases at J, with 7 bases in the middle. The CDR3 DNA sequence: TGTGCCAGCAGCTTAGGTCTCGGTGAGCAGTTCTTC. Amino acids: CASSLGLGEQFF. Combining the CDR3 with reference TRBV7-9 and TRBJ2-1 gives the whole variable domain DTGVSQNPRHKITKRGQNVTFRCDPISEHNRLYWYRQTLGQGPEFLTYFQNEAQLEKSRLLSDRFSAERPKGSFSTLEIQRTEQGDSAMYLCASSLGLGEQFFGPGTRLTVL.

This clonotype was recorded at least ten times. V usage is TRBV6-4 and J usage is TRBJ2-3; TRBD1 aligns across 8 bases. The CDR3 has 18 amino acids. Trimming at V came to 5 bases and at J to 0 bases, leaving 13 bases not matched to a gene. Germline CDR1 and CDR2: MRHNA and SNTAGT. The CDR3 region has the DNA TGTGCCAGCAGTCGCTACGATCGGACAGGGTTTAGCACAGATACGCAGTATTTT. Translation gives CASSRYDRTGFSTDTQYF.

This clonotype was seen ten or more times. The genes are TRBV7-9 and TRBJ2-1; no reliable D call. CDR1 and CDR2 from the germline V gene are SEHNR and FQNEAQ (reference sequence). V was clipped by 2 bases and J by 8 bases, with 19 bases between them. The CDR3 is 16 residues long. The CDR3 region has the DNA TGTGCCAGCAGCTTATCCGAGGCTATGAACGACTATGAGCAGTTCTTC. Amino acid sequence: CASSLSEAMNDYEQFF. The complete variable domain, with remaining parts taken from reference TRBV7-9 and TRBJ2-1, reads DTGVSQNPRHKITKRGQNVTFRCDPISEHNRLYWYRQTLGQGPEFLTYFQNEAQLEKSRLLSDRFSAERPKGSFSTLEIQRTEQGDSAMYLCASSLSEAMNDYEQFFGPGTRLTVL.

Ten or more counts support this clonotype. The chain employs TRBV24-1 and TRBJ1-2; 8 positions agree with TRBD1. Per germline, CDR1 KGHDR and CDR2 SFDVKD. The CDR3 is 14 residues long. V dropped 4 bases and J dropped 2; count of bases not matched to a gene: 2. The CDR3 region is CATSEGQGNYGYTF. DNA of the CDR3: TGTGCCACCAGTGAAGGACAGGGAAACTATGGCTACACCTTC.